This TCR beta chain was captured by sequencing in a study of blood T cell repertoires in COVID-19. Study at large: Some COVID-19 samples were acute and others convalescent; all came from the United States, Italy and Spain. T cells, B-cell-depleted T cells, or PBMCs supplied cDNA or gDNA.

Authors' processing steps: Nucleated cell number was recorded as an estimate derived from reference gene primer amplification. Method: immunoSEQ multiplex PCR; TCRdb's copy keeps in-frame clones and lacks some. That table supplies the V and J calls and clone size; D and trimming were determined from the DNA. The table has over 250,000 clones, 88% seen once. The clonotype was recovered from a man in his sixties who had recovered from COVID-19. The sample comprised peripheral blood.

CDR3: CASSPRGALMNTEAFF. DNA for the CDR3: TGTGCCAGTAGTCCCCGGGGAGCTCTCATGAACACTGAAGCTTTCTTT. The chain joins TRBV19 to TRBJ1-1; D is uncertain. The CDR3 is made up of 16 amino acids. Trimming pared 5 bases from V and 0 bases from J, leaving 16 bases between. Germline loops: CDR1 LNHDA, CDR2 SQIVND (reference sequence).